This entry is about one T cell receptor (beta chain). V shed 4 bases and J 7 bases; nucleotides not matched to a gene: 7. The CDR3 has 15 residues. Per germline, CDR1 SGHTA and CDR2 FQGNSA. The data were obtained in a study of T cell changes during pregnancy in multiple sclerosis. The data were produced by immunoSEQ multiplex PCR, yet TCRdb's version contains in-frame clones alone and is incomplete. The sample lists 98,000 or so clones, approximately 94% occurring once. The starting material was peripheral blood, obtained after pregnancy. The source is a female donor with multiple sclerosis, enrolled in a pregnancy study. The V call is TRBV7-2, the J call TRBJ2-1; the match to TRBD1 covers 10 bases. In DNA form, the CDR3 reads TGTGCCAGCAGCTGGGGGGACAGGGGTCGGAATGAGCAGTTCTTC. Encoded protein: CASSWGDRGRNEQFF.